This T cell receptor (beta chain) was captured by sequencing in a study of cytomegalovirus exposure and HLA in healthy donors. Findings of the study overall: Earlier findings revealed that most TCR beta V segments proved productive either about 87% or about 30% of the time. The dataset shows that most TCR sequences were rare, while some public TCRs occurred in many donors. The listing of 150 or so TCR beta chains classed them as cytomegalovirus-associated.

In its sample, this clone was seen a few times. The antigen is undetermined. The CDR3 length is 21 residues. The germline V gene has CDR1 GTSNPN and CDR2 SVGIG (reference sequence). V dropped 3 bases and J dropped 2 bases, with 32 bases sitting between them. PCR primers comprised 60 Vbeta and 13 Jbeta primers. Method: immunoSEQ multiplex PCR; TCRdb's copy keeps in-frame clones and lacks some. Among about 170,000 clones listed, 55% to 65% were seen once. The receptor comes from a man aged 40-50 years in good health and CMV-seronegative. The sample consisted of PBMCs. The V call is TRBV30, the J call TRBJ2-1; D may be TRBD1 (6 bases). As DNA, the CDR3 is TGTGCCTGGAGATCGACCGAACAGGGCCCGTCTAACTTGATTACCTACAATGAGCAGTTCTTC. As protein: CAWRSTEQGPSNLITYNEQFF.